This T cell receptor (beta chain) was recovered during a study of post-analysis software for immune sequencing data. Study information: Secondary progressive, relapsing-remitting and progressive-relapsing multiple sclerosis were among the included disease courses.

The V gene's germline CDR1 is SGHVS and CDR2 FQNEAQ. The CDR3 loop spans 16 amino acids. V was shortened by 8 bases and J by 0 bases, with 18 bases between the two germline ends. Study outcomes and limitations: Patients carried five TRBV segments more frequently than controls did, and TRBV5-6, TRBV5-1 and TRBV20-1 were among them.

Tagging with unique molecular identifiers was a feature of the TCR beta cDNA libraries. TCRdb re-derived calls from the PCR reads in MiXCR, one entry per CDR3 protein. The table has roughly 730,000 distinct CDR3 sequences, about 27% seen once; the top ten hold around 0.56%. For this clonotype: Antigen unknown.

The chain combines TRBV7-8 with TRBJ2-3; D may match TRBD1 or TRBD2 (5 bases each). This TCR came from a girl aged 5-17 years with multiple sclerosis. Sequences were obtained from blood. This CDR3 is CASSKSGRTSTDTQYF. Here the CDR3 DNA reads TGTGCCAGCTCCAAATCGGGGCGAACTAGCACAGATACGCAGTATTTT.